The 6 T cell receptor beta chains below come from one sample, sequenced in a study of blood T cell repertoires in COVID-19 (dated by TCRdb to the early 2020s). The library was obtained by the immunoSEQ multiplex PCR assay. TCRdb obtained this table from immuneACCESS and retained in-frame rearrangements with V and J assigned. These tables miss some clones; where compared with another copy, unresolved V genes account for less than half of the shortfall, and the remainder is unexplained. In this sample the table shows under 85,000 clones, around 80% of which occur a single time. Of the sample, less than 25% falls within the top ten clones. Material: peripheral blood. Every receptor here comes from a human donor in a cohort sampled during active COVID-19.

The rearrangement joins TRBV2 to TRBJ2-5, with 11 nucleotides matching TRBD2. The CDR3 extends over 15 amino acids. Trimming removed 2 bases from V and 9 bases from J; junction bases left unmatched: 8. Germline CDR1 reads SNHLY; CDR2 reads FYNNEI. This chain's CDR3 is CASSEWASGGSSQYF. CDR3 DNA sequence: TGTGCCAGCAGTGAATGGGCTAGCGGGGGGTCGTCCCAGTACTTC.

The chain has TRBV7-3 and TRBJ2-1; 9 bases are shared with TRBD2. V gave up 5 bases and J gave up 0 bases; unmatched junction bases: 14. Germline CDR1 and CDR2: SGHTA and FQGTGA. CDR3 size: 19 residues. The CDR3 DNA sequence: TGTGCCAGCAGCCTTACGATCAGGACTAGCGAGAGCTCCTACAATGAGCAGTTCTTC. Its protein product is CASSLTIRTSESSYNEQFF.

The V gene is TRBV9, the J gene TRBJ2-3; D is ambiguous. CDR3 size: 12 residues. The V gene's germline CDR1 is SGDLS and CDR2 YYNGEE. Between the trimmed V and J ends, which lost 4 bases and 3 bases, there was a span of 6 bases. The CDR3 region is CASSSLTDTQYF. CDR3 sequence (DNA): TGTGCCAGCAGCAGCCTTACAGATACGCAGTATTTT.

Here the CDR3 reads CATSREGAPGEKLFF. The CDR3 DNA is TGTGCCACCAGCAGGGAGGGGGCGCCGGGTGAAAAACTGTTTTTT. This chain joins TRBV15 and TRBJ1-4; TRBD1 matches 7 bases. The junction had 8 bases not matched to a gene; V was cut back by 3 bases and J by 7 bases. The CDR3 totals 15 residues. Germline V gives CDR1 LNHNV, CDR2 YYDKDF (reference sequence).

CDR3 region: CASSFQGMNTEAFF. Here the CDR3 DNA reads TGTGCCAGCAGTTTTCAGGGTATGAACACTGAAGCTTTCTTT. V usage is TRBV27 and J usage is TRBJ1-1, with D perhaps matching TRBD1 (5 bases). Germline CDR1 is MNHEY and CDR2 is SMNVEV (reference sequence). V lost 3 bases and J 0 bases, leaving 8 bases between the germline ends. The CDR3 runs to 14 residues.

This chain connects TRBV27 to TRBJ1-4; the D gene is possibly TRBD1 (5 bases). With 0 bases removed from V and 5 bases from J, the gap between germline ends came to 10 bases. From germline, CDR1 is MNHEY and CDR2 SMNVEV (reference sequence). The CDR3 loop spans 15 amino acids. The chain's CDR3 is CASSLSWEGNEKLFF. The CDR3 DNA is TGTGCCAGCAGTTTATCCTGGGAGGGGAATGAAAAACTGTTTTTT.